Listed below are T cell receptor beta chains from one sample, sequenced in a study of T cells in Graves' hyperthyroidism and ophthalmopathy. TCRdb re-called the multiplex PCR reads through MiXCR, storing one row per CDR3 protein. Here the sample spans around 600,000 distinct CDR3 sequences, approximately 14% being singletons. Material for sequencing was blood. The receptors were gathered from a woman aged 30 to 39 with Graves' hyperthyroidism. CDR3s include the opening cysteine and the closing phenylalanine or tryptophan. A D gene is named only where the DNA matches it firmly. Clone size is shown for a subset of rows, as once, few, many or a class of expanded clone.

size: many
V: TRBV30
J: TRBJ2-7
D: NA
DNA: TGTGCCTGGAGTCCACAGGGTTACGAGCAGTACTTC
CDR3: CAWSPQGYEQYF

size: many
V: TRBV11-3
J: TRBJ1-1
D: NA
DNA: TGTGCCAGCAGCTTAGGGGCTGGGGCTCAGGAGACTGAAGCTTTCTTT
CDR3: CASSLGAGAQETEAFF

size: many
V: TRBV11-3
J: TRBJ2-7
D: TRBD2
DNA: TGTGCCAGCAGCAACCGAGCGGGAGGGGACTACGAGCAGTACTTC
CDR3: CASSNRAGGDYEQYF

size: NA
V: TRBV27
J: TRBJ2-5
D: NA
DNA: TGTGCCAGCAGTTTCCAGGGGGGGGCGGAGACCCAGTACTTC
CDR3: CASSFQGGAETQYF

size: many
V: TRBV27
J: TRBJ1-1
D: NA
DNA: TGTGCCAGCAGCGCCTTCCACTCGAACACTGAAGCTTTCTTT
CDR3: CASSAFHSNTEAFF

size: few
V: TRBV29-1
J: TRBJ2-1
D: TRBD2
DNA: TGCAGCAATTCGTGGGGGAGGGTATCCCATACAATCGATGAGCAGTTCTTC
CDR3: CSNSWGRVSHTIDEQFF

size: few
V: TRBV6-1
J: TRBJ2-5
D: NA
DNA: TGTGCCAGCCGAGAAGAGACCCAGTACTTC
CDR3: CASREETQYF

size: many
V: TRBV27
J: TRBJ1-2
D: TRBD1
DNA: TGTGCCAGCAGTTTATGGACAGGGGATGGCTACACCTTC
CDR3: CASSLWTGDGYTF

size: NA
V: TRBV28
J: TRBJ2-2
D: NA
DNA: TGTGCCAGCTGCGGAAGCGAGACAGCCAACACCGGGGAGCTGTTTTTT
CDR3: CASCGSETANTGELFF

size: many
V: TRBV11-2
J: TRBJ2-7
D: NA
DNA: TGTGCCAGCAGCGCGATACACCCTTCCTACGAGCAGTACTTC
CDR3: CASSAIHPSYEQYF

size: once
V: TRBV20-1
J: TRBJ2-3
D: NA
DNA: TGCAGTGCTAAGGGGTTGGCACCAACGCATCCAGATACGCAGTATTTT
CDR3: CSAKGLAPTHPDTQYF

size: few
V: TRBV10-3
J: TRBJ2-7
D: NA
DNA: TGTGCCATCACCTCAGACCTAACGGGAGTCGACGAGCAGTACTTC
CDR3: CAITSDLTGVDEQYF

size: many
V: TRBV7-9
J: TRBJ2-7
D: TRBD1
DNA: TGTGCCAGCAAACTGGGACAGGGGTCCCACGAGCAGTACTTC
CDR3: CASKLGQGSHEQYF

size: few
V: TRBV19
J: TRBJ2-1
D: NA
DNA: TGTGCCAGTACGATTGCGGGTGAGCAGTTCTTC
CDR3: CASTIAGEQFF

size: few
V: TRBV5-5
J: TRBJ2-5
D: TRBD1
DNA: TGTGCCAGCCTCCTGACAGGGGACCAAGAGACCCAGTACTTC
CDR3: CASLLTGDQETQYF

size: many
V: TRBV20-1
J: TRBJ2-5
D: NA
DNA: TGCAGTGCACCGACATCGTTTGCAGGGCTCCAAGAGACCCAGTACTTC
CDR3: CSAPTSFAGLQETQYF

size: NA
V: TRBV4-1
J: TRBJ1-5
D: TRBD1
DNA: TGCGCCAGCAGCCAGGAAAGACAGGGAATCGGGCGCAATCAGCCCCAGCATTTT
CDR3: CASSQERQGIGRNQPQHF

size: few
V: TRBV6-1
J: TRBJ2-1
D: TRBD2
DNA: TGTGCCAGCAGTGAACCATTAGCGGGACCCACCTACAATGAGCAGTTCTTC
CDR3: CASSEPLAGPTYNEQFF

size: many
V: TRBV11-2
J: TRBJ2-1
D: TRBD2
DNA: TGTGCCAGCAGCTCTGACCGGGACTACATCTATGAGCAGTTCTTC
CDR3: CASSSDRDYIYEQFF

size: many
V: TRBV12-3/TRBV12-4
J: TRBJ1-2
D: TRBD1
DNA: TGTGCCAGCAGTTCTCGCCAGGGGGCGGGCTCTAGGTATGGCTACACCTTC
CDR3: CASSSRQGAGSRYGYTF

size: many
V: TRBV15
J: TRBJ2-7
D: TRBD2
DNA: TGTGCCACCAGGAGGGATCGCGGGAGCTACGAGCAGTACTTC
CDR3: CATRRDRGSYEQYF

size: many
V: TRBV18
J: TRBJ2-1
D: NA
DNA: TGTGCCAGCTCACCATCGTATGTCGGAGATGAGCAGTTCTTC
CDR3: CASSPSYVGDEQFF

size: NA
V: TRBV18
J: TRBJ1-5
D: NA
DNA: TGTGCCAGCTCACCAGTCTCGGGACACAATCAGCCCCAGCATTTT
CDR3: CASSPVSGHNQPQHF

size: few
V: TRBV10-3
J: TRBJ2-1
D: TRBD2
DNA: TGTGCCACCACTAGCGACTCGAACAATGAGCAGTTCTTC
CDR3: CATTSDSNNEQFF

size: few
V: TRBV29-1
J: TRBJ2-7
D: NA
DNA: TGCAGCGTTGTGGGGGGGCCGGGCGAGCAGTACTTC
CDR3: CSVVGGPGEQYF

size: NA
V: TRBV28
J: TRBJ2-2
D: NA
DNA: TGTGCCAGCAGTTTCTTGGGAGCCCGGGAGCTGTTTTTT
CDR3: CASSFLGARELFF

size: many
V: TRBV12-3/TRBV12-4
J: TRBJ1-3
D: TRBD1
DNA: TGTGCCAGCAGTCCCTGGACAGGGGGCGCGAGGGGAAACACCATATATTTT
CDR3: CASSPWTGGARGNTIYF

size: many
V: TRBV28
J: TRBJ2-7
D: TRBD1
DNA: TGTGCCAGCAGCTCCAAAAAATTTCGACAGGGATCTTTATACGAGCAGTACTTC
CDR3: CASSSKKFRQGSLYEQYF

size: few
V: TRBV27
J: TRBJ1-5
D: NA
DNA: TGTGCCAGCAAGTCTTCGACAGATTACAATCAGCCCCAGCATTTT
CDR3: CASKSSTDYNQPQHF

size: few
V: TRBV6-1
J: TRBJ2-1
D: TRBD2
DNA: TGTGCCAGCAGTACGAAGAGACTAGCGGGAGCCTACAATGAGCAGTTCTTC
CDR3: CASSTKRLAGAYNEQFF

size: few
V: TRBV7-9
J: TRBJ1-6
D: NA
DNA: TGTGCCAGCAGTCCGACAGCGCCTAATTCACCCCTCCACTTT
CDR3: CASSPTAPNSPLHF

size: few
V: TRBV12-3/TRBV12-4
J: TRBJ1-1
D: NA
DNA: TGTGCCAGCAGTTTAGCGCTGGGGGGCGAAACTGAAGCTTTCTTT
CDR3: CASSLALGGETEAFF

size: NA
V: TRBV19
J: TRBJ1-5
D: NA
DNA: TGTGCCAGTAGTATCGGGTCTCGGAGGAGCAATCAGCCCCAGCATTTT
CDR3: CASSIGSRRSNQPQHF

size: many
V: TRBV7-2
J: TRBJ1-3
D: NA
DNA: TGTGCCAGCAGCTTAGGCGGGCCTGGAAACACCATATATTTT
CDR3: CASSLGGPGNTIYF

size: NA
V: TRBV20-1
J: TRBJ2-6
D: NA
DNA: TGCAGTGCTGAGGGCCCCCCGGGACGCAGCTCTGGGGCCAACGTCCTGACTTTC
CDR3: CSAEGPPGRSSGANVLTF

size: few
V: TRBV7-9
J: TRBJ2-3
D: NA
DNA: TGTGCCAGCAGCTTTAGGCGGGACACTGGCACAGATACGCAGTATTTT
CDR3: CASSFRRDTGTDTQYF

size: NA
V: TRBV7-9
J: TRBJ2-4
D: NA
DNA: TGTGCCAGCAGCCAAAGGCGGAAGTCCAAAAACATTCAGTACTTC
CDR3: CASSQRRKSKNIQYF

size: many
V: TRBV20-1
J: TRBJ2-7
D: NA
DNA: TGCAGTGCTAGGATCGCCAGGGGCTACGAGCAGTACTTC
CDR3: CSARIARGYEQYF

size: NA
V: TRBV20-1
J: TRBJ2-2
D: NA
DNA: TGCAGTGCTAGAGATGGAAGGAACACCGGGGAGCTGTTTTTT
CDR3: CSARDGRNTGELFF

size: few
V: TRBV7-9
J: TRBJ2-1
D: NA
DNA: TGTGCCAGTACGTGGGGAGAAAATGAGCAGTTCTTC
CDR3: CASTWGENEQFF

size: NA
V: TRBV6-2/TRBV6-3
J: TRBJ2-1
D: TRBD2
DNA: TGTGCCAGCAGACCGGGACTAGCGGGATACACTGAGCAGTTCTTC
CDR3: CASRPGLAGYTEQFF

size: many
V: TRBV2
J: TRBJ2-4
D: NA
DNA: TGTGCCAGCCTTGGCCTGGCGCGGATTCAGTACTTC
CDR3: CASLGLARIQYF

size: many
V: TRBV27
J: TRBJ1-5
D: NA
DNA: TGTGCCAGCAGTTTATGGGCAGGGATCAGCAATCAGCCCCAGCATTTT
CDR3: CASSLWAGISNQPQHF

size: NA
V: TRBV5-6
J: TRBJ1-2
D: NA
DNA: TGTGCCAGCAGCTTGGGAGGAGCGGCCTATGGCTACACCTTC
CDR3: CASSLGGAAYGYTF

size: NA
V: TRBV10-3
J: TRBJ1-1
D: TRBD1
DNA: TGTGCCATCACCGCGACAGGGGGCACTGAAGCTTTCTTT
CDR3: CAITATGGTEAFF